The present TCR beta chain was sequenced within a study of vaccination and CD4 T cells after COVID-19. Between the trimmed V and J ends, which lost 0 bases and 6 bases, there was a span of 10 bases. Germline V lookup: CDR1 GTSNPN, CDR2 SVGIG (reference sequence). The CDR3 spans 13 residues. A word on this clonotype: Its antigen is currently unknown.

With the Oncomine TCR Beta short-read assay, DNA from cultured CD4+ T cells was sequenced. A single record per CDR3 protein comes from TCRdb applying MiXCR to the PCR reads. The sample has some 5,900 distinct CDR3 sequences, roughly 52% seen once. Treatment described: roughly 10-day PBMC culture with coronavirus spike peptide pools or control peptides (ViraFEST assay). The chain couples TRBV30 to TRBJ2-3, with a tentative D call TRBD2 (5 bases). The sequence was obtained from a human donor who had recovered from COVID-19. What was sequenced was CD4+ T cells from blood, cultured in vitro. DNA for the CDR3: TGTGCCTGGAGTGTACGGGGTTCCGATACGCAGTATTTT. Protein sequence: CAWSVRGSDTQYF.